This TCR beta chain was recorded in a study of Tregs in tolerant kidney transplant recipients. About the research overall: Mixed chimerism was transient after nonmyeloablative marrow transplants from related graft donors. Study observations and caveats: In tolerant patients, donor-specific Tregs outgrew total Tregs, suggesting antigen-driven expansion. For some patients, primers changed over time, blocking nucleotide-level comparison.

The protocol was immunoSEQ multiplex PCR, while the TCRdb copy is restricted to in-frame clones and leaves out a portion. The sample has 62,000 or so clones; roughly 98% are singletons. This clone has just one count. What it binds is not known. Thawed PBMCs were FACS-sorted into unstimulated CD4+CD25+CD127- regulatory T cells, CD4+CD25- non-regulatory cells, CD4 and CD8 cells. Between the trimmed V and J ends, which lost 3 bases and 7 bases, there was a span of 16 bases. CDR1 SGHTA and CDR2 FQGNSA come from the germline V gene. The CDR3 runs 16 residues. This TCR came from a human donor who received a combined kidney and bone marrow transplant. V and J are TRBV7-2 and TRBJ1-6, with D tentatively TRBD1 (6 bases). Sequencing used Tregs from blood, obtained before the transplant. CDR3 sequence (DNA): TGTGCCAGCAGCTTGGGATGGGGGCGCGTCAATTCACCCCTCCACTTT. Its protein is CASSLGWGRVNSPLHF.